This T cell receptor beta chain was sequenced for a study of stem cell transplantation in POMP-related autoinflammatory disease. Study summary: Impaired MHC class I-dependent CD8+ differentiation was hypothesized from defective thymoproteasomes. CD8+ T cells were low and CD4+ cells naive-skewed before transplant.

As for this clone: Its target is not known.

The CDR3 extends over 17 amino acids. The germline gives CDR1 LGHNT, CDR2 FRNRAP. V lost 0 bases to trimming and J lost 4 bases; unmatched junction nucleotides: 9. Study outcomes and limitations: Unique TRB V-J gene pairings were limited in number in patients with PRAID. In patients with PRAID, every analyzed T-cell subset tended to show lower diversity and higher clonality.

Sequencing used immunoSEQ multiplex PCR; TCRdb keeps in-frame clones, though not all of them. The sample consists of over 30,000 clones, around nine tenths of them appearing once. The TCR originated in a human donor with POMP-related autoinflammation and immune dysregulation (PRAID). The chain uses TRBV12-5 and TRBJ1-5, with 7 bases aligning to TRBD1. The input for sequencing was CD4+ T cells from PBMCs, taken before stem cell transplantation. The CDR3 here is CASGLVRDSRGNQPQHF. In DNA form, the CDR3 reads TGTGCTAGTGGTTTGGTACGGGACAGTCGTGGGAATCAGCCCCAGCATTTT.